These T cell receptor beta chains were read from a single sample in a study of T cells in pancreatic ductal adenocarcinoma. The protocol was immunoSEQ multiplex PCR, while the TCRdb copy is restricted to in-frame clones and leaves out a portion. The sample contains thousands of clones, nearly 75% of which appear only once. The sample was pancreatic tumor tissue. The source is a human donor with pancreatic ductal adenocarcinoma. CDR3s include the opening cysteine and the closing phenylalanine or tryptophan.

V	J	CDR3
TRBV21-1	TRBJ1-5	CASSFTSGVQPQHF
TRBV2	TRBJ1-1	CASSETGANTEAFF
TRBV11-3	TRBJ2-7	CASSLGGAMASYEQYF
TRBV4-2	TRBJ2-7	CASSQVGGEPSYEQYF
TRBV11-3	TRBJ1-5	CASSFGGQPQHF
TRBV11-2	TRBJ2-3	CASSLRLAAMGDTQYF
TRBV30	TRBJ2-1	CAWRTGTGNNEQFF
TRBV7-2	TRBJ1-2	CASSSFTGKGGYGYTF
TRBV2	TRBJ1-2	CASSEMGANYGYTF
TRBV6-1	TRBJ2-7	CASRSSDGHRIGQYF
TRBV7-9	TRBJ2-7	CASSPGLNSYEQYF
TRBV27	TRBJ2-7	CASSFAGGYEQYF
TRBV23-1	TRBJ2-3	CASMPGASTDTQYF
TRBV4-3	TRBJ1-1	CASSLSWQGAGEAFF
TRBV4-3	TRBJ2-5	CASSQDHREETQYF
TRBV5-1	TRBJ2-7	CASSLVGQGLSYEQYF
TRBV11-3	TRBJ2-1	CASSPGLATYNEQFF
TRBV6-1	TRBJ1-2	CASSATGIRDYGYTF
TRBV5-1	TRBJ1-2	CASSFQGNYGYTF
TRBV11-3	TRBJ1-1	CASSTQTGGDLNTEAFF
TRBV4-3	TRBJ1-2	CASSQHRGLYGYTF
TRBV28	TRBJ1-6	CASVGPPRNNSPLHF
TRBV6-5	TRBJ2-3	CASSYRGGETDTQYF
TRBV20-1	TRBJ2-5	CSCLAGETQYF
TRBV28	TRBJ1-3	CASSLFAGPSGNTIYF
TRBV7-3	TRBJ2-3	CASSLNGGLGTDTQYF
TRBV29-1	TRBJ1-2	CSVEGGDGYTF
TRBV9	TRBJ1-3	CASSVAGSGNTIYF
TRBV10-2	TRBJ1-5	CASRDKNQPQHF
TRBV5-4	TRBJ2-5	CASSLGRGPQETQYF
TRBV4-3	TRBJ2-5	CASSQVAGGWETQYF
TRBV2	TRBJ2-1	CASSVAGQGWVEQFF
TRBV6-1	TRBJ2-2	CASSEALAVHHRGAVF
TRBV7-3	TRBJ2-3	CASSLSPSTDTQYF
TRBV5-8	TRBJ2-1	CASSLQREVSDEQFF
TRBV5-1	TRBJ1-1	CASSLRAEDTEAFF
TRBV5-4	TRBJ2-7	CASSLSSGGGAYEQYF
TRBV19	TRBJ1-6	CASSKGHNSPLHF
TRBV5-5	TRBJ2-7	CASSLGLAASYEQYF
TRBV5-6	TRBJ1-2	CASSFLSRMLNGYTF
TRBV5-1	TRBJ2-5	CASSADGRLQTQYF
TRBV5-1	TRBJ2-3	CASFPEASVPDTQYF
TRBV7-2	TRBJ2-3	CASSQYSSGSGDTQYF
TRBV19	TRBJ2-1	CASSIGSYNEQFF
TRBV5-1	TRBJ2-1	CASSLRGGNNEQFF
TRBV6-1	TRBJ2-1	CATVLWGSQFF
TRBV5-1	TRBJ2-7	CASSLIGGSDYEQYF
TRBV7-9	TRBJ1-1	CASSLRQAWAFF
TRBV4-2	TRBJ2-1	CASSQDRAELAGGEQFF
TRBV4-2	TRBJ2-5	CASSQGGGGVETQYF
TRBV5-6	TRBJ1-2	CASSLGGTEHRRGYTF
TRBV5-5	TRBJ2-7	CASSWAEADPYEQYF
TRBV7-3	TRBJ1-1	CASSLDSIDMGTEAFF
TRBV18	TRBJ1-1	CASSRAGARNTEAFF
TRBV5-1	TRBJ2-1	CASSLAGAYNEQFF
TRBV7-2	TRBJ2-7	CASSFRDRVSYEQYF
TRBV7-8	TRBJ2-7	CASSSPDVSYEQYF